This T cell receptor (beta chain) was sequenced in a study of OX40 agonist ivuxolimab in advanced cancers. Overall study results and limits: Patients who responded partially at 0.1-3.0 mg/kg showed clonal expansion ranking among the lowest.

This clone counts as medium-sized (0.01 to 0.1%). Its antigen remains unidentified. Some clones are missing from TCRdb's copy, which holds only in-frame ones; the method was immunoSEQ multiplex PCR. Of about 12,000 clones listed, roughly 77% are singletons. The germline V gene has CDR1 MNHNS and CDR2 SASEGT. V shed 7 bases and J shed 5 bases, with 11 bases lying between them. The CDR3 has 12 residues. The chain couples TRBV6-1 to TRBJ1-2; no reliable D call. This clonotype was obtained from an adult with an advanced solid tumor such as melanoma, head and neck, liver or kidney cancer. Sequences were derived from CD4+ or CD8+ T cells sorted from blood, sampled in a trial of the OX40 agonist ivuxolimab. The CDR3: CASTPGLYGYTF. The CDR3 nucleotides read TGTGCCAGCACCCCCGGGTTATATGGCTACACCTTC.